This TCR beta chain was recovered during a study of T-cell memory formation after mild COVID-19. Study in general: Clusters of TCRs were largely donor specific.

One entry per CDR3 protein results from TCRdb running MiXCR on the 5' RACE reads. The top ten clones hold about 22% of a sample with around 300,000 distinct CDR3 sequences, 8% to 10% of them seen once. V lost 4 bases and J 7 bases, leaving 11 bases between the germline ends. CDR3 length equals 13 residues. From germline, CDR1 is SGHAT and CDR2 FQDESV (reference sequence). The chain joins TRBV11-1 to TRBJ2-1; D uncertain. The receptor was isolated from a man between 18 and 29 years old who had mild COVID-19 (a few samples of this study predate the infection). Cell type and time point are not known. Sequencing used PBMCs or a T cell subset sorted from them (not recorded which). CDR3 bases: TGTGCCAGCAGCTCCCGTAACAGTAATGAGCAGTTCTTC. Protein product: CASSSRNSNEQFF.